The sequence of this T cell receptor (beta chain) was determined in a study of CD8 T cells in ankylosing spondylitis. V was pared by 10 bases and J by 0 bases, with 15 bases between. Germline CDR1 reads LNHDA; CDR2 reads SQIVND (reference sequence). CDR3 size: 14 residues. TCRdb re-called the 5' RACE reads with MiXCR, one entry per CDR3 protein. In the table there are some 220,000 distinct CDR3 sequences, over 9.5% of which are singletons. This sequence originates from a male donor with ankylosing spondylitis or in good health (not recorded which). The sequenced sample consisted of blood, either unsorted or a sorted T cell fraction (not recorded which). The rearrangement uses TRBV19 and TRBJ1-1; D unresolved. CDR3 nucleotide sequence: TGTGCCACAACCCCATCCCTCGTGAACACTGAAGCTTTCTTT. It encodes CATTPSLVNTEAFF.